The present TCR beta chain was sequenced within a study of T cells in Graves' hyperthyroidism and ophthalmopathy. Fresh peripheral blood, roughly 10 ml, was the source of the PBMCs. CDR3 length: 15 amino acids. J was trimmed by 4 bases and V by 3 bases; bases with no gene match: 5. CDR1 and CDR2 from the germline V gene are MNHGY and SVAAGI. Study findings and constraints: Before onset, ophthalmopathy was predicted by the model a median about six months earlier.

This clonotype appeared a few times. No antigen is known for it. RNA transcripts served as the template for amplifying TCR beta CDR3 regions. HTBI primers were employed in a first-round RT-PCR of the TCR CDR3. Each CDR3 protein gets one entry after TCRdb re-called the multiplex PCR reads with MiXCR. The data hold hundreds of thousands of distinct CDR3 sequences, with over 15% observed a single time. The sequence was obtained from a woman between 50 and 59 years old with Graves' hyperthyroidism that later progressed to Graves' ophthalmopathy. What was sequenced was blood. The V call is TRBV6-9, the J call TRBJ2-5, with 10 positions matching TRBD2. The CDR3 coding sequence is TGTGCCAGCAGTTACAGGCTAGCGGGGGTAGAGACCCAGTACTTC. Translation: CASSYRLAGVETQYF.